These T cell receptor beta chains were read from a single sample in a study of blood T cell repertoires in COVID-19. Only in-frame clones appear in the TCRdb table, and some are missing; sequencing was by immunoSEQ multiplex PCR. The data contain 250,000 or so clones, about 86% of them singletons. The sample consisted of peripheral blood. Receptors were obtained from a man between 60 and 75 years old with acute or convalescent COVID-19. Both conserved end residues are part of each CDR3. D genes are given only for firm matches. The listing skips clone size in some rows; elsewhere it reads once, few, many or a size class.

d_gene	v_gene	abundance	j_gene	CDR3nt	CDR3aa
TRBD2	TRBV7-6	.	TRBJ2-3	TGTGCCAGCAGCACTAGCGGGAGTAGGACAGATACGCAGTATTTT	CASSTSGSRTDTQYF
TRBD1	TRBV5-5	.	TRBJ1-6	TGTGCCAGCAGCCCGCGGACAGGGGGTTCCTATAATTCACCCCTCCACTTT	CASSPRTGGSYNSPLHF
.	TRBV28	.	TRBJ1-2	TGTGCCAGTTTAGTGGCAGGCCTCCTTGATGGCTACACCTTC	CASLVAGLLDGYTF
TRBD1	TRBV9	.	TRBJ2-7	TGTGCCAGCAGCCCTGGGACAGGGTCCTACGAGCAGTACTTC	CASSPGTGSYEQYF
.	TRBV12-5	.	TRBJ2-1	TGTGCTAGTGGTCCCCCTGGAGGGAATGAGCAGTTCTTC	CASGPPGGNEQFF
.	TRBV30	.	TRBJ1-5	TGTGCCTGGAGTGGGAGAAATCAGCCCCAGCATTTT	CAWSGRNQPQHF
.	TRBV28	.	TRBJ1-5	TGTGCCAGCACCTACCTAGGGGGTTTAAGCAATCAGCCCCAGCATTTT	CASTYLGGLSNQPQHF
.	TRBV19	.	TRBJ1-3	TGTGCCAGTAGTATACGAAACCCGGGAAGCACCATATATTTT	CASSIRNPGSTIYF
TRBD1	TRBV5-4	.	TRBJ1-2	TGTGCCACCAAGACAGGGGCTAACTATGGCTACACCTTC	CATKTGANYGYTF
TRBD1	TRBV19	once	TRBJ1-6	TGTGCCAGTAGTATAAACGACAGGGGAAGCTCACCCCTCCACTTT	CASSINDRGSSPLHF
TRBD2	TRBV6-5	.	TRBJ2-7	TGTGCCAGCAGTTACTCTCGGACTAGCGGGAGGAACGAGCAGTACTTC	CASSYSRTSGRNEQYF
TRBD2	TRBV19	few	TRBJ2-7	TGTGCCAGTAGTGTGACTAGCGGGAGGGCCAGGGAGCAGTACTTC	CASSVTSGRAREQYF
.	TRBV6-5	.	TRBJ2-7	TGTGCCAGCAGTTACAGGGGGAACTCCTACGAGCAGTACTTC	CASSYRGNSYEQYF
.	TRBV11-3	.	TRBJ2-7	TGTGCCAGCAGCTTGGGCGAACAGACGGAGCAGTACTTC	CASSLGEQTEQYF
.	TRBV2	.	TRBJ2-5	TGTGCCAGCACCGGGAACCAAGAGACCCAGTACTTC	CASTGNQETQYF